The sequence of this TCR beta chain was determined in a study of blood T cells in healthy people across ages. With a J-beta primer mix and a sample-barcoded 5' primer, a second PCR ran 7 to 11 cycles. TCRdb processed the 5' RACE reads anew with MiXCR; each CDR3 protein has one entry. The table includes around 1,500,000 distinct CDR3 sequences, 25% to 30% detected once. Unmatched junction bases numbered 6, after V lost 5 bases and J lost 3 bases. The CDR3 has 14 amino acids. Germline V gene data show CDR1 as DFQATT and CDR2 as SNEGSKA (reference sequence). The sequenced material came from blood. The sequence was obtained from a woman aged 25 to 39 in good health. The gene calls are TRBV20-1 and TRBJ2-7; 11 bases line up with TRBD2. Here the CDR3 reads CSARGTSGLYEQYF. The CDR3 DNA reads TGCAGTGCTCGCGGGACTAGCGGACTCTACGAGCAGTACTTC.